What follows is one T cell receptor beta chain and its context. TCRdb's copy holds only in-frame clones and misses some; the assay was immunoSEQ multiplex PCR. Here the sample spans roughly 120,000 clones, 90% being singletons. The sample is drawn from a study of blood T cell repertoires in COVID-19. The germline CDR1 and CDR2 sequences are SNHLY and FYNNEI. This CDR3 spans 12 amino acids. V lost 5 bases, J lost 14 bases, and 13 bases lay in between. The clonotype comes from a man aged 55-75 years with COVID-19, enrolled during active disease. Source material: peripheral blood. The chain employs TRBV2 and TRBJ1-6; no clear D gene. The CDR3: CASSPESKALHF. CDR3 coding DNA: TGTGCCAGCAGTCCGGAGAGTAAGGCCCTCCACTTT.